The present T cell receptor (beta chain) was sequenced within a study of cytomegalovirus exposure and HLA in healthy donors (dated by TCRdb to about 2017). Turning to the overall study: According to a later analysis, the 120 or so validation repertoires were produced on the same platform as the 700 or so repertoires of the first cohort. Besides the first cohort of 550 to 750 subjects, a separate validation cohort made up of about 120 different subjects was used. High-throughput TCR immunosequencing, statistical association of individual TCRs with disease status, and machine learning were combined to predict cytomegalovirus infection status. The study was designed to test whether signatures of past pathogen exposure could be identified by cataloging public T cell receptors.

The library was generated by the immunoSEQ multiplex PCR assay. The authors' pipeline ran thus. A statistical classification framework was built for diagnosing cytomegalovirus status from the catalog of TCR beta chain sequences. TCRdb stores this immuneACCESS table with in-frame sequences only. Part of the clones is absent; in the studies checked, under half of the shortfall reflects unresolved V genes, and no reason is known for the rest. V, J and clone size are taken as reported in that table, and D and trimming were inferred from the DNA itself. Within this sample are fewer than 130,000 clones, with approximately 87% of them counted one time only. Approximately 1.5% of the sample goes to the ten largest clones. Broader findings and caveats from the paper: The classifier was reported to diagnose cytomegalovirus status with high specificity and sensitivity in both the original cohort and the validation cohort. A total of about 150 TCR beta chains were listed by the study as associated with cytomegalovirus. A few of the identified cytomegalovirus-associated TCR beta chains were confirmed in vitro to be specific for cytomegalovirus antigens. It was suggested by the authors that the approach could potentially be generalized to other disease states and immunological phenotypes. A later analysis had no HLA typing for the validation cohort, so co-occurrence there was scored across all 120 repertoires. Most TCR sequences were seen in very few donors, while some public TCRs were found in many individuals. Subsequent analysis determined that TCRs grouped into clusters in the first cohort also showed a tendency toward co-occurrence across the roughly 130 validation repertoires, and 85% to 95% of cluster scores exceeded 0.

The donors were included in the validation cohort of approximately 120 subjects, a group kept apart from the roughly 670-subject first cohort. Notes on this clone: The antigen it recognizes is unknown. Within one base of it there is no much larger clone, and no base qualities were kept.

The sample was PBMCs. This clonotype originated in a woman aged 25 to 45 in good health and CMV-seropositive.

The nucleotide sequence is TGTGCCAGCAGCTTGGCCGGGGGGCTCCTGGCCAACGTCCTGACTTTC. Translated, this gives CASSLAGGLLANVLTF. Recombination connected TRBV5-8 to TRBJ2-6, with a tentative D gene TRBD2 over 7 matching bases. The germline V gene supplies CDR1 SGHTS and CDR2 YDEGEE. V is shortened by 0 bases, J by 6 bases, and the region joining them spans 13 bases. From its cysteine to its phenylalanine, the CDR3 spans 16 amino acids. The DNA shown is the 48-base CDR3, in frame from base 1.